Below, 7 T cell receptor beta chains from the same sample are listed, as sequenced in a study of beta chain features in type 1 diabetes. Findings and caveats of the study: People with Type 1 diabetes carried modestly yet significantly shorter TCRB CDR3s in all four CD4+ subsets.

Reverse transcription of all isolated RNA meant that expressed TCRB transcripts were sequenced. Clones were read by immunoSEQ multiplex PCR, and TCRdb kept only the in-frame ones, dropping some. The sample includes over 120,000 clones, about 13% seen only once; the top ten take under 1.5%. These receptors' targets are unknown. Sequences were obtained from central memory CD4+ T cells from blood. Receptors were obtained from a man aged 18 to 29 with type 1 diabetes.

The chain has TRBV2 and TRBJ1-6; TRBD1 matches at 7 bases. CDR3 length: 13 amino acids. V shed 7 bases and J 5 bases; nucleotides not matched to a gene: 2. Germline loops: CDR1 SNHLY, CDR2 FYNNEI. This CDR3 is CASKGQNNSPLHF. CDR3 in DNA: TGTGCCAGCAAGGGACAGAATAATTCACCCCTCCACTTT. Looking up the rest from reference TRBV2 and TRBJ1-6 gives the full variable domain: EPEVTQTPSHQVTQMGQEVILRCVPISNHLYFYWYRQILGQKVEFLVSFYNNEISEKSEIFDDQFSVERPDGSNFTLKIRSTKLEDSAMYFCASKGQNNSPLHFGNGTRLTVT.

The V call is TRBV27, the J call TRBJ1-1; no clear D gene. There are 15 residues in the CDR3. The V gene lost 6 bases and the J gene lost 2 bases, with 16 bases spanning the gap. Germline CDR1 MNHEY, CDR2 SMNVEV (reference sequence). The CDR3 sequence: CASRPIRGPNTEAFF. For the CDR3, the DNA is TGTGCCAGCAGACCAATTCGAGGGCCAAACACTGAAGCTTTCTTT.

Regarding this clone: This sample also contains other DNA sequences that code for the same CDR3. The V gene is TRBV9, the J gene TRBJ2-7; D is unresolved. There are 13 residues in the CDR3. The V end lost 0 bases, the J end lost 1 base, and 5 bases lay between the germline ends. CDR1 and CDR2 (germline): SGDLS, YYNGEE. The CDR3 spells CASSVGGSYEQYF. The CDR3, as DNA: TGTGCCAGCAGCGTAGGTGGATCCTACGAGCAGTACTTC.

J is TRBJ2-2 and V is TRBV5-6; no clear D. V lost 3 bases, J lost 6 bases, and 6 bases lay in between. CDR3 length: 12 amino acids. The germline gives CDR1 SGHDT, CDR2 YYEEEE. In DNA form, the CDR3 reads TGTGCCAGCAGCTCGCCCCCCGGGGAGCTGTTTTTT. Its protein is CASSSPPGELFF.

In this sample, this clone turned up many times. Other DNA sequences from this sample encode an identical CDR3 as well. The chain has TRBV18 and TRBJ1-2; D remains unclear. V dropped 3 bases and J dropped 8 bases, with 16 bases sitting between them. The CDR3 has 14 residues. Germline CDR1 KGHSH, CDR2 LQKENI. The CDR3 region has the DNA TGTGCCAGCTCACCCCCAGCGGGGATTGGGGGCTACACCTTC. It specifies CASSPPAGIGGYTF. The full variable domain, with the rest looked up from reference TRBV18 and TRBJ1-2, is NAGVMQNPRHLVRRRGQEARLRCSPMKGHSHVYWYRQLPEEGLKFMVYLQKENIIDESGMPKERFSAEFPKEGPSILRIQQVVRGDSAAYFCASSPPAGIGGYTFGSGTRLTVV.

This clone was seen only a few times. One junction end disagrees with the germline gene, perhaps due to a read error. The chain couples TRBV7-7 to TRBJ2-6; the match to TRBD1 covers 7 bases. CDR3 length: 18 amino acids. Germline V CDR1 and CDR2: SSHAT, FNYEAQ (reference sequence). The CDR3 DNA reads TGTGCTAGCAGCCTCAGACAGGGTCCCCTCTCTGGGGCCAACGTCCTGACTTTC. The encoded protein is CASSLRQGPLSGANVLTF. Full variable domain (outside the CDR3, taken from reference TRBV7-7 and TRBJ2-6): GAGVSQSPRYKVTKRGQDVTLRCDPISSHATLYWYQQALGQGPEFLTYFNYEAQPDKSGLPSDRFSAERPEGSISTLTIQRTEQRDSAMYRCASSLRQGPLSGANVLTFGAGSRLTVL.

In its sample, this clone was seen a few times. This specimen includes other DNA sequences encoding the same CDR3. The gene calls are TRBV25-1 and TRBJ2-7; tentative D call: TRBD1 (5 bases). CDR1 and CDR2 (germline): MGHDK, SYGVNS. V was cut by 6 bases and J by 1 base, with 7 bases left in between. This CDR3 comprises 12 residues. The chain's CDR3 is CASSRTSYEQYF. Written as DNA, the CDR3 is TGTGCCAGCAGCCGGACATCCTACGAGCAGTACTTC.